These T cell receptor beta chains were read from a single sample in a study of T cells in localized non-small cell lung cancer. Sequenced by immunoSEQ multiplex PCR; TCRdb stores in-frame clones only, minus some. The data show 65,000 or so clones, about four fifths seen once. Sample: PBMCs, taken before any cancer treatment. The receptors stem from a man aged 40 to 70 with stage II lung adenocarcinoma. The CDR3 runs from the conserved cysteine through the conserved F or W.

V: TRBV21-1
CDR3: CASRKGLYGQYF

V: TRBV5-1
CDR3: CASTERPRETDTQYF

V: TRBV5-1
CDR3: CASSLGLQGGSNQPQHF

V: TRBV5-1
CDR3: CASSEGLAGGGEQFF

V: TRBV7-9
CDR3: CASSATGAMVRTEAFF

V: TRBV27
CDR3: CASSPGPGLAGGGEQFF

V: TRBV11-2
CDR3: CASSLGDLGRNEKLFF

V: TRBV7-9
CDR3: CASRTTSGSGEQFF

V: TRBV6-1
CDR3: CASSEIWGAHGYTF

V: TRBV5-1
CDR3: CASSLDVGGTDSGNTIYF